This record looks at one TCR beta chain sequence and its context. Its antigen is still unknown. Base qualities are missing; no much larger clone stands one base away. The data derive from a study of blood T cell repertoires in COVID-19 (dated by TCRdb to the early 2020s). Turning to the overall study: Collaborator samples came from the United States, Italy and Spain and covered acute and convalescent phases of COVID-19. The material from the prospective study consisted of cDNA or gDNA derived from T cells, B-cell-depleted T cells, or PBMCs. Deeply sampled blood TCRbeta repertoires from subjects exposed to, actively infected with, or recovered from COVID-19 were included in the dataset. The repertoires were made available in a free public database intended to serve as a resource for research on the immune response to SARS-CoV-2. Samples were obtained from the ongoing ImmuneRACE study (first 160 participants) and from over 1,000 subjects provided by 6 global collaborators. A de-identified subject ID, COVID-19 status, age in years and sex were almost always included in the sample metadata. Where HLA class I and class II types were available, the types were taken from metadata supplied by the sample provider, not from assay-based typing. What the authors observed across the whole study: The amount of clinical and demographic metadata varied by source and participant and was provided uncurated.

Samples from volunteer blood donors who had recovered from COVID-19 were contributed by a second Seattle source. Each collaborating institution followed its own protocols to collect whole blood in K2EDTA tubes. For TCRbeta analysis, collaborator samples were shipped as frozen whole blood, as isolated PBMCs, or as DNA extracted from either sample type. TCRbeta CDR3 regions were amplified from genomic DNA by means of the immunoSEQ Assay, a bias-controlled multiplex PCR. The published analysis was carried out like this. The number of nucleated cells in each sample was estimated from the amplification of reference gene primers within the assay. To quantify the absolute abundance of each unique TCRbeta CDR3 rearrangement, sequence reads were collapsed and filtered. For each sample, productive Simpson clonality was calculated as the square root of Simpson's diversity index across productive rearrangements. In TCRdb, the immuneACCESS table is reduced to in-frame sequences with V and J assigned. These tables do not hold every clone; where another copy was compared, an unresolved V gene accounts for under half, and the others remain unexplained. Clone size and the V and J calls come from that table; the DNA yielded D and trimming. The sample yields around 250,000 clones; 70% to 90% were counted once. The top ten hold about 4.5% of the sample.

The CDR3 spans 14 residues, from the cysteine through the phenylalanine. The read is trimmed to its CDR3 DNA, 42 bases read in frame from base 1. CDR1 and CDR2 are read off the germline V gene as MNHNS and SASEGT. Trimmed from V: 3 bases; trimmed from J: 5 bases; junction bases lacking a gene match: 3. The chain couples TRBV6-1 to TRBJ2-1; a stretch of 8 junction bases matches TRBD2. The specimen sequenced was peripheral blood. The receptor comes from a man aged 55 to 69 who had recovered from COVID-19. The nucleotide sequence reads TGTGCCAGCAGTGACCCGGGGGGGAACAATGAGCAGTTCTTC. Translation gives CASSDPGGNNEQFF.